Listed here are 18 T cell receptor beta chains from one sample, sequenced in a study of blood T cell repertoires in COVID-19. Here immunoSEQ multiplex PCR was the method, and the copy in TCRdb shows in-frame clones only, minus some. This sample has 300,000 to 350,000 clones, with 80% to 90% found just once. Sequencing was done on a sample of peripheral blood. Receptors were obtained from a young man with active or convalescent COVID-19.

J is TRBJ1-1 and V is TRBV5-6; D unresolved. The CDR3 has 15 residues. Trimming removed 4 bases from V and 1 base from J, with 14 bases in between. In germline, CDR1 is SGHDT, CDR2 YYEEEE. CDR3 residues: CASSRRSAGNTEAFF. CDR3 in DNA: TGTGCCAGCAGCCGACGTTCGGCAGGGAACACTGAAGCTTTCTTT.

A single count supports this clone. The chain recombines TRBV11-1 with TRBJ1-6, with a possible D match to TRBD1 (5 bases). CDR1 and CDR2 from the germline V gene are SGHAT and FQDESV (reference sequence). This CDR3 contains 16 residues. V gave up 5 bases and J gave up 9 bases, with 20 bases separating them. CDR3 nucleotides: TGTGCCAGCAGCCTATCGGGGACGCGGGGGAGTTCACCCCTCCACTTT. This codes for CASSLSGTRGSSPLHF.

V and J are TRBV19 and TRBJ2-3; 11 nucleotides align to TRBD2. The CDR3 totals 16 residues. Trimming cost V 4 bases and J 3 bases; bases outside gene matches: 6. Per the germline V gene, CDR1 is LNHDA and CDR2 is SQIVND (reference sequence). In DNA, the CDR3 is TGTGCCAGTAGTAAGGCTAGCGGGAGGTCGACAGATACGCAGTATTTT. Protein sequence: CASSKASGRSTDTQYF. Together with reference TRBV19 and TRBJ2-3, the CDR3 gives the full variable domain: DGGITQSPKYLFRKEGQNVTLSCEQNLNHDAMYWYRQDPGQGLRLIYYSQIVNDFQKGDIAEGYSVSREKKESFPLTVTSAQKNPTAFYLCASSKASGRSTDTQYFGPGTRLTVL.

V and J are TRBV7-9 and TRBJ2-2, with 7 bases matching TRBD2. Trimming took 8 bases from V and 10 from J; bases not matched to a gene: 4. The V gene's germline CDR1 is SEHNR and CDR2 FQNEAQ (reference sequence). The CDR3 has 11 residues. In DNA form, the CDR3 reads TGTGCCAGCCGACTAGCCCTGGAGCTGTTTTTT. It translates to CASRLALELFF.

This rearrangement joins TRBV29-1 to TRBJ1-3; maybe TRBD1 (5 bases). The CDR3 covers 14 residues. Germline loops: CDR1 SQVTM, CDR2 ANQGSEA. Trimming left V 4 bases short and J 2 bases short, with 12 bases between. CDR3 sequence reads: CSVAPGLAGNTIYF. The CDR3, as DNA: TGCAGCGTTGCCCCGGGACTGGCTGGAAACACCATATATTTT.

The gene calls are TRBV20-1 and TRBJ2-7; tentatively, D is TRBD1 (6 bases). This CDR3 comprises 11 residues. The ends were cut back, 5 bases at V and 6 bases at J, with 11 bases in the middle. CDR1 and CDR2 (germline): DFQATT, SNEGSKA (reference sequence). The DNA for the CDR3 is TGCAGTGCTCCCAGGGGTGGCGAGCAGTACTTC. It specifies CSAPRGGEQYF.

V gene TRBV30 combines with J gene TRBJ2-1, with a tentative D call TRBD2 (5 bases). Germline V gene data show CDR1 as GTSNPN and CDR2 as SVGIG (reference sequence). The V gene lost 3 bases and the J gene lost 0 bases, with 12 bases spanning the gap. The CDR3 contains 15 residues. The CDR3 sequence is CAWRTKTSSYNEQFF. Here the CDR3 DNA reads TGTGCCTGGAGGACAAAAACTAGCTCCTACAATGAGCAGTTCTTC.

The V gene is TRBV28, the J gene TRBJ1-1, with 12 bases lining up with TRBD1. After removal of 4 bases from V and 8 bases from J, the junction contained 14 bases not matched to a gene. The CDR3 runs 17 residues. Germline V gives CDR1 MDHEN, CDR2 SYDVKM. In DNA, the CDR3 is TGTGCCAGCAGTTCTCCACGGGACAGGGGGCTACGGATCGAAGCTTTCTTT. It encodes CASSSPRDRGLRIEAFF.

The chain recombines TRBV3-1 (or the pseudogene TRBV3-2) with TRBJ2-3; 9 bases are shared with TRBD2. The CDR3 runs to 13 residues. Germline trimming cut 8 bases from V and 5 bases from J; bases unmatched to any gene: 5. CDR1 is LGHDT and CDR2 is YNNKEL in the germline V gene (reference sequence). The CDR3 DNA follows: TGTGCCAGCGGGGCGGGGGGGCTAGATACGCAGTATTTT. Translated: CASGAGGLDTQYF.

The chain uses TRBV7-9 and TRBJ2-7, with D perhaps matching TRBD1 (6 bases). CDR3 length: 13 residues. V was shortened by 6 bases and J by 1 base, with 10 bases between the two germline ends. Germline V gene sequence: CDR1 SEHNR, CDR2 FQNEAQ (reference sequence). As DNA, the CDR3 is TGTGCCAGCAGAGGTGGACAGTCCTACGAGCAGTACTTC. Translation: CASRGGQSYEQYF.

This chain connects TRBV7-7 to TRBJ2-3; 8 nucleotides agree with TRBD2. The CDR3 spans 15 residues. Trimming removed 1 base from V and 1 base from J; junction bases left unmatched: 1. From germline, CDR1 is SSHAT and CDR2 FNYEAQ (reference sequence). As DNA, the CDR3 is TGTGCCAGCAGCTTAGAGGGACTAGGCACAGATACGCAGTATTTT. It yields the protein CASSLEGLGTDTQYF.

The CDR3 nucleotides are TGTGCCAGCAGTTACGAGGGATTGGGTGAGCAGTACTTC. Its protein product is CASSYEGLGEQYF. V gene TRBV6-5 combines with J gene TRBJ2-7, with D tentatively TRBD2 (5 bases). Germline-derived CDR1 and CDR2 are MNHEY and SVGAGI. V was shortened by 2 bases and J by 7 bases, with 12 bases between the two germline ends. This CDR3 comprises 13 residues.

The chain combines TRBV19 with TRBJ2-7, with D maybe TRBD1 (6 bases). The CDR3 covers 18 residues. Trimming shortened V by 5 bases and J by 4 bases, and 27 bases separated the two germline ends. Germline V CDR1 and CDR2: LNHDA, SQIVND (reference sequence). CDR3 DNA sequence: TGTGCCAGTAGTCGCCGATGGACAGCGAACGCTAAGGGTTACGAGCAGTACTTC. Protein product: CASSRRWTANAKGYEQYF.

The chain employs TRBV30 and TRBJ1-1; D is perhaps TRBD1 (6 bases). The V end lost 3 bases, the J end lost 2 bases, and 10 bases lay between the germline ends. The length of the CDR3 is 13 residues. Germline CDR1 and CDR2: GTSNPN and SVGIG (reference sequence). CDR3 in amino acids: CAWSRQDNTEAFF. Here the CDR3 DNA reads TGTGCCTGGAGCCGACAGGACAACACTGAAGCTTTCTTT.

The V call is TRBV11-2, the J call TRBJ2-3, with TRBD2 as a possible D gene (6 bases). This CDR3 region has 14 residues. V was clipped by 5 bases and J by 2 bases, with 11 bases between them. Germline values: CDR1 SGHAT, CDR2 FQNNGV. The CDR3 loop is CASSPAGLTDTQYF. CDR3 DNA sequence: TGTGCCAGCAGCCCCGCGGGACTCACAGATACGCAGTATTTT. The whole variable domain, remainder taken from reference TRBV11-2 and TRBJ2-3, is EAGVAQSPRYKIIEKRQSVAFWCNPISGHATLYWYQQILGQGPKLLIQFQNNGVVDDSQLPKDRFSAERLKGVDSTLKIQPAKLEDSAVYLCASSPAGLTDTQYFGPGTRLTVL.

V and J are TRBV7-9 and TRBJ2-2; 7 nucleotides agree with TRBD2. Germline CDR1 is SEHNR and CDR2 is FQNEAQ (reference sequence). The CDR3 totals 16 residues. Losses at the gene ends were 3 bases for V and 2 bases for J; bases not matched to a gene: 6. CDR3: CASSFATSPNTGELFF. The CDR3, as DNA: TGTGCCAGCAGCTTCGCGACTAGCCCTAACACCGGGGAGCTGTTTTTT.

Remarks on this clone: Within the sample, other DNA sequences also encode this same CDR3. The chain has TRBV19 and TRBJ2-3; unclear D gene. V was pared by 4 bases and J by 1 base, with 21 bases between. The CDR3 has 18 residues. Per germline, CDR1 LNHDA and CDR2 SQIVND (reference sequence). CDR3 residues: CASSTKKIAALGTDTQYF. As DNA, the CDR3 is TGTGCCAGTAGTACTAAAAAAATCGCGGCTCTAGGCACAGATACGCAGTATTTT. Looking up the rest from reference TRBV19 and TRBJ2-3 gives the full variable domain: DGGITQSPKYLFRKEGQNVTLSCEQNLNHDAMYWYRQDPGQGLRLIYYSQIVNDFQKGDIAEGYSVSREKKESFPLTVTSAQKNPTAFYLCASSTKKIAALGTDTQYFGPGTRLTVL.

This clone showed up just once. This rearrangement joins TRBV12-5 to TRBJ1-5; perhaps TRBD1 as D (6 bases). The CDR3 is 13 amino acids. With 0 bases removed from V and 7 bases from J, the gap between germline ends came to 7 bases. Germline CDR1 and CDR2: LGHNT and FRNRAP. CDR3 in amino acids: CASGLVQGQPQHF. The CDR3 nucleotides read TGTGCTAGTGGTTTGGTACAGGGACAGCCCCAGCATTTT.